The 18 T cell receptor beta chains listed next were all sequenced from one sample in a study of OX40 agonist ivuxolimab in advanced cancers. Profiled with immunoSEQ multiplex PCR; TCRdb holds only in-frame clones, not every one. The data contain 45,000 to 65,000 clones, approximately 91% of them singletons. This specimen consisted of CD4+ or CD8+ T cells sorted from blood, obtained in a trial of the OX40 agonist ivuxolimab. The receptors were sampled from an adult with an advanced solid tumor such as melanoma, head and neck, liver or kidney cancer.

This clone showed up just once. V usage is TRBV28 and J usage is TRBJ1-1; D is unclear. The ends were cut back, 10 bases at V and 1 base at J, with 13 bases in the middle. The CDR3 extends over 13 amino acids. Germline V gives CDR1 MDHEN, CDR2 SYDVKM. This CDR3 is CAITRPPNTEAFF. In DNA, the CDR3 is TGTGCCATTACCCGTCCGCCGAACACTGAAGCTTTCTTT.

This clone was detected only once. This sequence joins TRBV2 and TRBJ1-1, with TRBD1 matching over 8 bases. Trimming cost V 5 bases and J 4 bases; bases outside gene matches: 9. This CDR3 region has 15 residues. CDR1 SNHLY and CDR2 FYNNEI come from the germline V gene. DNA of the CDR3: TGTGCCAGCAGTCGGACAGGGTCTGGGGGCACTGAAGCTTTCTTT. It is translated as CASSRTGSGGTEAFF.

The J gene is TRBJ2-5, the V gene TRBV7-8, with 7 bases matching TRBD2. The length of the CDR3 is 14 residues. Trimming cost V 1 base and J 3 bases; bases outside gene matches: 2. CDR1 is SGHVS, CDR2 FQNEAQ, per germline. CDR3 nucleotide sequence: TGTGCCAGCAGCTTAGAGGGGACTAAAGAGACCCAGTACTTC. Translation: CASSLEGTKETQYF.

The chain joins TRBV4-1 to TRBJ1-1; TRBD1 matches 7 bases. Germline V gives CDR1 MGHRA, CDR2 YSYEKL. J gave up 3 bases and V 0 bases, and 10 bases lay outside the gene matches. CDR3 length: 17 residues. CDR3 DNA: TGCGCCAGCAGCCAAGATCGGCTGAGGGGGCTTCACACTGAAGCTTTCTTT. Translation: CASSQDRLRGLHTEAFF.

In nucleotides, the CDR3 is TGCGCCAGCAGCCAAGAAGGGGCGTACAATGAGCAGTTCTTC. Translated, it gives CASSQEGAYNEQFF. The chain joins TRBV4-1 to TRBJ2-1; possible D gene TRBD1, 5 bases. The CDR3 consists of 14 residues. Per germline, CDR1 MGHRA and CDR2 YSYEKL. V was cut by 0 bases and J by 4 bases, with 7 bases left in between.

A remark on this clone: Other nucleotide sequences in the sample specify the same CDR3. This chain's CDR3 is CASSLAGYGYTF. Here the CDR3 DNA reads TGTGCCAGCAGCTTAGCAGGGTATGGCTACACCTTC. The genes are TRBV7-9 and TRBJ1-2; no definite D call. V gave up 0 bases and J gave up 5 bases, with 4 bases separating them. Per the germline V gene, CDR1 is SEHNR and CDR2 is FQNEAQ (reference sequence). The CDR3 length is 12 residues.

The rearrangement links TRBV7-9 to TRBJ1-1; no clear D gene. In germline, CDR1 is SEHNR, CDR2 FQNEAQ (reference sequence). CDR3 length: 14 residues. The ends were cut back, 1 base at V and 1 base at J, with 7 bases in the middle. The CDR3 nucleotides are TGTGCCAGCAGCTTAGGAGTTAGGAACACTGAAGCTTTCTTT. It specifies CASSLGVRNTEAFF.

The chain recombines TRBV7-8 with TRBJ2-5, with D perhaps matching TRBD1 (6 bases). Deletions cut 3 bases from V and 2 bases from J, with 10 bases between. Germline-derived CDR1 and CDR2 are SGHVS and FQNEAQ. The CDR3 is 14 amino acids. CDR3 coding DNA: TGTGCCAGCAGCTTGGGGGCTGGACAAGAGACCCAGTACTTC. It yields the protein CASSLGAGQETQYF. Looking up the rest from reference TRBV7-8 and TRBJ2-5 gives the full variable domain: GAGVSQSPRYKVAKRGQDVALRCDPISGHVSLFWYQQALGQGPEFLTYFQNEAQLDKSGLPSDRFFAERPEGSVSTLKIQRTQQEDSAVYLCASSLGAGQETQYFGPGTRLLVL.

With regard to this clone: The junction differs from germline at one of its ends, possibly a read error. The V and J genes are TRBV7-7 and TRBJ2-5, with 7 bases fitting TRBD2. CDR1 is SSHAT, CDR2 FNYEAQ, per germline (reference sequence). The length of the CDR3 is 15 residues. As DNA, the CDR3 is TGTGCTAGCAGCTTAGGCGGGACTATGTGGGAGACCCAGTACTTC. It translates to CASSLGGTMWETQYF.

This clone has only one observation. V gene TRBV19 combines with J gene TRBJ1-2, with D tentatively TRBD1 (6 bases). V gave up 5 bases and J gave up 5 bases, with 12 bases separating them. The CDR3 has 13 residues. From germline, CDR1 is LNHDA and CDR2 SQIVND (reference sequence). In nucleotides, the CDR3 is TGTGCCAGTAGTCCCCGGACAGTTTATGGCTACACCTTC. It specifies CASSPRTVYGYTF.

The J gene is TRBJ1-2, the V gene TRBV6-5; no firm D call. The germline V gene has CDR1 MNHEY and CDR2 SVGAGI. V was pared by 5 bases and J by 6 bases, with 13 bases between. The CDR3 spans 13 residues. The CDR3 region has the DNA TGTGCCAGCAGTCGGCGGCGCGGCGATGGCTACACCTTC. Amino acids: CASSRRRGDGYTF.

This clone was counted a single time. The chain links TRBV28 to TRBJ1-2, with 9 bases lining up with TRBD1. CDR1 is MDHEN and CDR2 is SYDVKM in the germline V gene. This CDR3 is 15 amino acids long. Trimming at V came to 10 bases and at J to 8 bases, leaving 17 bases not matched to a gene. CDR3 amino acids: CATQSFGQGKGGYTF. For the CDR3, the DNA is TGTGCCACCCAATCATTCGGACAGGGGAAGGGAGGCTACACCTTC.

The gene calls are TRBV2 and TRBJ2-2; 9 nucleotides agree with TRBD2. This CDR3 has 15 residues. V shed 2 bases, J shed 3 bases, and the junction held 1 base outside the gene matches. From germline, CDR1 is SNHLY and CDR2 FYNNEI. CDR3 protein: CASSELAGHTGELFF. For the CDR3, the DNA is TGTGCCAGCAGTGAACTAGCGGGGCACACCGGGGAGCTGTTTTTT. Complete variable domain (other parts from reference TRBV2 and TRBJ2-2): EPEVTQTPSHQVTQMGQEVILRCVPISNHLYFYWYRQILGQKVEFLVSFYNNEISEKSEIFDDQFSVERPDGSNFTLKIRSTKLEDSAMYFCASSELAGHTGELFFGEGSRLTVL.

V is TRBV7-9 and J is TRBJ1-3, with 7 nucleotides matching TRBD1. CDR3 length equals 15 residues. V was clipped by 0 bases and J by 4 bases; unmatched bases: 3. Germline loops: CDR1 SEHNR, CDR2 FQNEAQ (reference sequence). CDR3 DNA: TGTGCCAGCAGCTTAGCAGGACAGGCCGGAAACACCATATATTTT. Protein: CASSLAGQAGNTIYF.

This rearrangement joins TRBV11-2 to TRBJ2-7; TRBD1 matches 7 bases. V dropped 2 bases and J dropped 2; count of bases not matched to a gene: 3. Germline CDR1 and CDR2: SGHAT and FQNNGV. This CDR3 has 14 residues. This CDR3 reads CASSLNRGPYEQYF. The CDR3 DNA follows: TGTGCCAGCAGCTTAAACAGGGGCCCCTACGAGCAGTACTTC.

J is TRBJ2-3 and V is TRBV5-1; the match to TRBD2 covers 8 bases. Per the germline V gene, CDR1 is SGHRS and CDR2 is YFSETQ. Trimming cost V 7 bases and J 0 bases; bases outside gene matches: 7. The CDR3 length is 15 residues. CDR3: CASGASGQSTDTQYF. The DNA of the CDR3 is TGCGCCAGCGGGGCTAGCGGGCAGAGCACAGATACGCAGTATTTT. The whole variable domain, remainder taken from reference TRBV5-1 and TRBJ2-3, is KAGVTQTPRYLIKTRGQQVTLSCSPISGHRSVSWYQQTPGQGLQFLFEYFSETQRNKGNFPGRFSGRQFSNSRSEMNVSTLELGDSALYLCASGASGQSTDTQYFGPGTRLTVL.

The V and J genes are TRBV6-5 and TRBJ1-5; 8 positions agree with TRBD1. The V and J ends lost 8 bases and 7 bases, in that order; junction bases with no gene match: 10. Germline CDR1 is MNHEY and CDR2 is SVGAGI. There are 14 residues in the CDR3. The CDR3 coding sequence is TGTGCCAGCTGCACGGACAGGGCCGGCCAGCCCCAGCATTTT. It yields the protein CASCTDRAGQPQHF.

This sequence joins TRBV25-1 and TRBJ2-7; D perhaps matches TRBD2 (6 bases). The CDR3 has 13 residues. Germline V CDR1 and CDR2: MGHDK, SYGVNS. With 8 bases removed from V and 0 bases from J, the gap between germline ends came to 11 bases. The CDR3 loop reads CASAGTASYEQYF. In nucleotides, the CDR3 is TGTGCCAGCGCCGGGACTGCCTCCTACGAGCAGTACTTC.